This T cell receptor beta chain is from a study of OX40 agonist ivuxolimab in advanced cancers. Findings and caveats of the study: Partial responders treated at 0.1-3.0 mg/kg exhibited clonal expansion among the lowest measured. Among T cells, CD8+ cells averaged more expanded clones than CD4+ cells.

This table comes from immunoSEQ multiplex PCR, and its TCRdb copy is limited to in-frame clones, with some not included. Of over 150,000 clones in the sample, 90% to 95% were seen once. Worth noting for this clone: The antigen is undetermined.

CDR1 and CDR2 from the germline V gene are SQVTM and ANQGSEA. The CDR3 length is 11 residues. V was trimmed by 7 bases and J by 1 base, leaving 7 bases between them. The chain uses TRBV29-1 and TRBJ1-2; D call uncertain. Material: CD4+ or CD8+ T cells sorted from blood, obtained in a trial of the OX40 agonist ivuxolimab. This TCR was recovered from an adult with an advanced solid tumor such as melanoma, head and neck, liver or kidney cancer. CDR3: CSAQVNYGYTF. DNA for the CDR3: TGCAGCGCCCAGGTTAACTATGGCTACACCTTC.